The source of this T cell receptor beta chain is a study of PD-1 blockade in classical Hodgkin lymphoma. Study as a whole: Patients were treated with nivolumab at 3 mg/kg, and this was given intravenously every 2 weeks.

Time point of the sample: cycle 4 day 1 (C4D1), after more than 5 weeks of nivolumab. Brentuximab vedotin exposure varied, and every patient relapsed after autologous stem cell transplantation. Libraries were prepared by immunoSEQ multiplex PCR; TCRdb keeps only in-frame clonotypes and omits some of them. The sample has under 40,000 clones; roughly four fifths are singletons. Germline CDR1 reads SGDLS; CDR2 reads YYNGEE. The CDR3 is 16 amino acids. The V and J ends lost 0 bases and 6 bases, in that order; junction bases with no gene match: 11. The table lists this clone with a few counts. What it binds is unknown. General observations from the study: Significant TCR diversity gains by C4D1 occurred in CD4+ but not CD8+ cells. At baseline, newly diagnosed patients reportedly showed less TCR diversity than healthy donors.

The rearrangement uses TRBV9 and TRBJ2-7; 8 bases line up with TRBD1. The TCR originated in a human donor with classical Hodgkin lymphoma. The specimen comprised peripheral blood mononuclear cells (PBMCs), sampled before the fourth cycle of nivolumab. CDR3 nucleotides: TGTGCCAGCAGCGTAGGGGTGACAGGGGTCCTCGCCGAGCAGTACTTC. It yields the protein CASSVGVTGVLAEQYF.